This T cell receptor (beta chain) was sequenced for a study of blood T cell repertoires in COVID-19 (dated by TCRdb to 2018 to 2021). Background on the whole study: The collaborator samples originated in the United States, Italy and Spain and spanned the acute and convalescent phases of COVID-19. The prospective study material was composed of cDNA or gDNA derived from T cells, B-cell-depleted T cells, or PBMCs. Subjects who had been exposed to COVID-19, were actively infected with it, or had recovered from it provided the deeply sampled blood TCRbeta repertoires that made up the dataset. The repertoires were made available in a free public database intended to serve as a resource for research on the immune response to SARS-CoV-2. Samples came from the ongoing ImmuneRACE study (first 160 participants) plus 1,254 subjects from 6 global collaborators. A de-identified subject ID, COVID-19 status, age in years and sex were almost always included in the sample metadata. Where available, HLA class I and class II types were obtained from metadata supplied by the sample provider rather than from assay-based typing. The paper's findings and limits, for the study overall: The amount of clinical and demographic metadata varied by source and participant and was provided uncurated.

CDR1 and CDR2, looked up from the germline V gene (reference sequence), are MNHEY and SMNVEV. From the cysteine up to the phenylalanine, the CDR3 has a length of 14 residues. Only the CDR3 DNA is retained, 42 bases long and in frame from the first base. Trimming at the junction amounts to 6 bases on V and 7 bases on J, and the germline ends lie 19 bases apart. About this clone: Its antigen has not been determined. No base-level quality is on record; no much larger clone is a single base apart.

Participants in the prospective study were aged roughly 18 to 89 years, lived in 24 United States geographic areas, and enrolled through a virtual design. In the prospective study, participants were assigned to cohorts based on the clinical history participants reported in a screening survey and a study questionnaire. For ImmuneRACE Cohort 3, a participant was defined as recovered based on two consecutive negative NP/OP PCR tests, clearance by a healthcare professional, or resolution of symptoms. In the prospective study, whole blood, serum and a nasopharyngeal or oropharyngeal swab were collected from each participant by mobile phlebotomists. Prospective study participants could optionally give additional blood draws and questionnaires over an approximately 2-month period. Blood samples from the prospective study were shipped frozen or at room temperature prior to DNA extraction. TCRbeta CDR3 regions were amplified from genomic DNA by means of the immunoSEQ Assay, a bias-controlled multiplex PCR. The study's processing was this. The number of nucleated cells in each sample was estimated from the amplification of reference gene primers within the assay. To quantify the absolute abundance of each unique TCRbeta CDR3 rearrangement, sequence reads were collapsed and filtered. For each sample, productive Simpson clonality was calculated as the square root of Simpson's diversity index over productive rearrangements. The clones in this table, taken by TCRdb from immuneACCESS, are in-frame only. Not every clone is retained; where verified, under half of the shortfall comes from an unresolved V gene, and the cause of the rest is unknown. The D gene and trimming were derived from the DNA, and the V and J assignments and clone size from that table. Across this sample there are some 380,000 clones, with over 75% seen only once. The biggest ten clones account for approximately 1.2% of the sample.

The sample was PBMCs or T cells enriched from blood (not recorded which). This receptor was taken from a man aged 30 to 39 who had recovered from COVID-19. The sequence joins TRBV27 to TRBJ2-7; confidence is insufficient to name the D gene. CDR3 loop: CASSLRVTPWEQYF. At the DNA level, the sequence is TGTGCCAGCAGCCTCCGGGTTACCCCCTGGGAGCAGTACTTC.